Described below is a single T cell receptor (beta chain) sequence and its context. This specimen comes from a study of blood T cell repertoires in COVID-19. Recovered status in Cohort 3 required two negative PCRs, clearance, or symptom resolution. Trimming shortened V by 6 bases and J by 2 bases, and 11 bases separated the two germline ends. The V gene's germline CDR1 is SNHLY and CDR2 FYNNEI. CDR3 size: 14 residues. Repertoires were generated with immunoSEQ multiplex PCR, while TCRdb's copy carries only in-frame clones and drops some. This repertoire shows about 310,000 clones, approximately 89% found once; its top ten account for roughly a tenth.

The chain combines TRBV2 with TRBJ1-5; D is perhaps TRBD1 (6 bases). This TCR derives from a woman between 25 and 40 years old who had recovered from COVID-19. Sequencing was done on a sample of PBMCs or T cells enriched from blood (not recorded which). The CDR3 loop reads CASSRSGGNQPQHF. In nucleotides, the CDR3 is TGTGCCAGCAGCAGGTCAGGGGGCAATCAGCCCCAGCATTTT.